This TCR beta chain was recorded in a study of early T cells in non-severe SARS-CoV-2 infection. The wider study: Alpha and beta chains were unpaired, from unsorted whole-blood bulk RNA. Study observations and caveats: Anti-spike CD8 responses were favored by VDJdb matching, which missed private and CD4 specificities.

The table lists this clonotype with a few counts. Its antigen is currently unknown. Unique molecular identifiers (one per individual cDNA molecule) were attached. TCRdb passed the 5' RACE reads through MiXCR, listing each CDR3 protein once. This table holds about 60,000 distinct CDR3 sequences, more than 9.5% found once. The material sequenced was whole blood. This receptor was identified in an adult who was a healthcare worker with PCR-confirmed SARS-CoV-2 infection or an uninfected control (not recorded which).

CDR3 bases: TGTGCCAGCAGCTTAAACGTTCGGGCTCTCTACGAGCAGTACTTC. This encodes CASSLNVRALYEQYF. The rearrangement joins TRBV13 to TRBJ2-7; no clear D. With 2 bases removed from V and 3 bases from J, the gap between germline ends came to 14 bases. The CDR3 loop spans 15 amino acids. The germline gives CDR1 PRHDT, CDR2 FYEKMQ (reference sequence).